This section outlines one TCR beta chain sequence together with its context. The CDR3 covers 18 residues. V shed 8 bases and J 3 bases; nucleotides not matched to a gene: 14. Germline assignment: CDR1 SGHTA and CDR2 FQGNSA. This entry comes from a study of siplizumab effects on memory and regulatory T cells. Profiled with immunoSEQ multiplex PCR; TCRdb holds only in-frame clones, not every one. This table holds 70,000 to 95,000 clones, more than 85% found once. The source material was CD8+ T cells sorted from blood. This chain joins TRBV7-2 and TRBJ2-6; 9 bases are a match to TRBD1. The sequence was obtained from a human donor in good health. CDR3 protein: CASGLARDRVFGANVLTF. The DNA of the CDR3 is TGTGCCAGCGGTTTAGCACGGGACAGGGTCTTTGGGGCCAACGTCCTGACTTTC.